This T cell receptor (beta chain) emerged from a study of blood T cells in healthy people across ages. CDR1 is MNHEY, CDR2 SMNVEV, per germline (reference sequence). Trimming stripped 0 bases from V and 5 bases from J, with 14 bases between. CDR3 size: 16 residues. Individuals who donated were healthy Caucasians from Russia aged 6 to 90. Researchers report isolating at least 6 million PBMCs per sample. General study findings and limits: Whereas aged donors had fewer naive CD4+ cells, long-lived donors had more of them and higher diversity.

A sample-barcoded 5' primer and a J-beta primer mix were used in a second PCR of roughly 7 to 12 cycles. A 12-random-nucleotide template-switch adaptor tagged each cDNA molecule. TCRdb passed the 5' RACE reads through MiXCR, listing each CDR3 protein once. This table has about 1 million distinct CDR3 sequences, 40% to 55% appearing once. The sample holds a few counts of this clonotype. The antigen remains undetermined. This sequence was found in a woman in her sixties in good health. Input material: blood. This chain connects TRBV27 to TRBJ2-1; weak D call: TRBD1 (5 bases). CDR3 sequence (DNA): TGTGCCAGCAGTTTATCGAACTTGTGGACACACAATGAGCAGTTCTTC. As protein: CASSLSNLWTHNEQFF.